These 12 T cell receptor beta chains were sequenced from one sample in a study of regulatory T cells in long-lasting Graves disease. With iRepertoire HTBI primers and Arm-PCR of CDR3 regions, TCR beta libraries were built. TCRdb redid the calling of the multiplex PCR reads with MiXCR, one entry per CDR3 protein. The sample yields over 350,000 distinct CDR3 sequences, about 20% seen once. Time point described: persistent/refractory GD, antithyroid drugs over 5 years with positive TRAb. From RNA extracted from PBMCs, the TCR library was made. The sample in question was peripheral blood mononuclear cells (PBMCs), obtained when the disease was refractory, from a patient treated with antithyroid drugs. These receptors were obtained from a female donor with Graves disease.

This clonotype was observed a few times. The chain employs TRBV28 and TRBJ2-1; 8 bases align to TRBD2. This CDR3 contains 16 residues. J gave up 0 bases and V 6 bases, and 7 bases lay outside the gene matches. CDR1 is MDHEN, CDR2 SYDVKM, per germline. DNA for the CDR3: TGTGCCAGCAGGAGATCAAGCGGGGGCTCCTACAATGAGCAGTTCTTC. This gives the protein CASRRSSGGSYNEQFF.

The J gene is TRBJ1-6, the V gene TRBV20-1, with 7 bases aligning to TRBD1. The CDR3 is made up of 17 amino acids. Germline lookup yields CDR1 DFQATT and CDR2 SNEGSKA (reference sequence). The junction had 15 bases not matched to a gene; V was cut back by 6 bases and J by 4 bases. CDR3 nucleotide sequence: TGCAGTGCCCACGGTCCGCCGGGACAGAATTATAATTCACCCCTCCACTTT. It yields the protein CSAHGPPGQNYNSPLHF.

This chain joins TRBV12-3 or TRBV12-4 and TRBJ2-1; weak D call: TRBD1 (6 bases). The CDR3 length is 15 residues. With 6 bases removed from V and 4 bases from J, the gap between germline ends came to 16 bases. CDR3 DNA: TGTGCCAGCAGACCGGGGCTAAGGGGGTACAATGAGCAGTTCTTC. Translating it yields CASRPGLRGYNEQFF.

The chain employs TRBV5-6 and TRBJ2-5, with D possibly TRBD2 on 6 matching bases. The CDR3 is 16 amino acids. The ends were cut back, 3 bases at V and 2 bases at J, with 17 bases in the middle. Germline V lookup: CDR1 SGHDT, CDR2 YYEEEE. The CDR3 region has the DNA TGTGCCAGCAGCTCGACGAGGTGGCGGGATCAAGAGACCCAGTACTTC. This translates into CASSSTRWRDQETQYF.

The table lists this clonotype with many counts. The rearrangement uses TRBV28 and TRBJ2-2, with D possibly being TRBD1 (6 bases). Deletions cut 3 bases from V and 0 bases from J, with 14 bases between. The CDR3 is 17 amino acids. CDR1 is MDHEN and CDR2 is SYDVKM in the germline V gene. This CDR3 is CASSLVGAQPNTGELFF. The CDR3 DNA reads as TGTGCCAGCAGTTTGGTGGGGGCGCAGCCGAACACCGGGGAGCTGTTTTTT.

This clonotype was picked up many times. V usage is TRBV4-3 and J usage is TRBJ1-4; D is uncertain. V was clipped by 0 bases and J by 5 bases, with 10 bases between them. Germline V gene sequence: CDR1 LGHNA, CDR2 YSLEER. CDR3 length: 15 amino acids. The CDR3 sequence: CASSQDRGRNEKLFF. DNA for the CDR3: TGCGCCAGCAGCCAAGATCGAGGGAGGAATGAAAAACTGTTTTTT.

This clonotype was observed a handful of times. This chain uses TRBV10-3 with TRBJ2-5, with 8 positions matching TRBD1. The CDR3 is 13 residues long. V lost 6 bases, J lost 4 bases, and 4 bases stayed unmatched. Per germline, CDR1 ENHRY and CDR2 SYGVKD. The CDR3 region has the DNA TGTGCCATCAGCAGGGGGCCGGGAGAGACCCAGTACTTC. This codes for CAISRGPGETQYF.

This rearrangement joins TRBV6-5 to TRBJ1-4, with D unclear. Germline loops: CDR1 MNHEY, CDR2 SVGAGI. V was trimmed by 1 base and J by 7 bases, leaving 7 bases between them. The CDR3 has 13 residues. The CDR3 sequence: CASSYLEGEKLFF. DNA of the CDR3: TGTGCCAGCAGTTACTTGGAGGGTGAAAAACTGTTTTTT.

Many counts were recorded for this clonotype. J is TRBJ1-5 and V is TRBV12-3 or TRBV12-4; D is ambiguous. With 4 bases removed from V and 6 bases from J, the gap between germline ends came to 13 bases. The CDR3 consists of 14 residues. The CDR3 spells CASSSDTMFQPQHF. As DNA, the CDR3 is TGTGCCAGCAGTTCCGACACCATGTTTCAGCCCCAGCATTTT.

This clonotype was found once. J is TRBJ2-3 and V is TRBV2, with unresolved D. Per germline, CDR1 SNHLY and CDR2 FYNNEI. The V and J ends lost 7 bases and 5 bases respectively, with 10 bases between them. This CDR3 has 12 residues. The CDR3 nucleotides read TGTGCCAGCAAGCTGGACCTAGATACGCAGTATTTT. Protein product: CASKLDLDTQYF.

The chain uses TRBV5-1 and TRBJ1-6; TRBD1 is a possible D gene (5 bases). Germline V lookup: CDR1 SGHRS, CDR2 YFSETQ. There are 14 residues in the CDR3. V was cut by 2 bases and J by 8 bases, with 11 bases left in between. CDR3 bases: TGCGCCAGCAGCTTCTCAGGGTATGATTCACCCCTCCACTTT. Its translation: CASSFSGYDSPLHF.

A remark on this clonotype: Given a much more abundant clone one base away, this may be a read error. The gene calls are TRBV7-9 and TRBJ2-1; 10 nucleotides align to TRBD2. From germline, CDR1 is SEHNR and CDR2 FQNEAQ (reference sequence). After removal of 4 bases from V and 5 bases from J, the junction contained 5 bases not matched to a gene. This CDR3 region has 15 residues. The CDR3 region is CASSSGLALHNEQFF. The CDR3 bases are TGTGCCAGCAGCTCGGGACTAGCGCTCCACAATGAGCAGTTCTTC.